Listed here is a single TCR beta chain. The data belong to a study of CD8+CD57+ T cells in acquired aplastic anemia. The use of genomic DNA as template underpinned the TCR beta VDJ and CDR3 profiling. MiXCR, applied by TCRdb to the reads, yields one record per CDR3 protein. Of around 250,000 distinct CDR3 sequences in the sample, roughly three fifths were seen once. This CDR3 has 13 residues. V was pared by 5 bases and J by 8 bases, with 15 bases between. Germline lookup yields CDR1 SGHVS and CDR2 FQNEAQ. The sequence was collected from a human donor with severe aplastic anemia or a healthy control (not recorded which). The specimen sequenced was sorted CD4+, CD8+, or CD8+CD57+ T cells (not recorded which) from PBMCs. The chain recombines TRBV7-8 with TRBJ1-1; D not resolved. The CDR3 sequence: CASSTLSLGEAFF. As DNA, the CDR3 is TGTGCCAGCAGCACCCTATCGCTAGGAGAAGCTTTCTTT.